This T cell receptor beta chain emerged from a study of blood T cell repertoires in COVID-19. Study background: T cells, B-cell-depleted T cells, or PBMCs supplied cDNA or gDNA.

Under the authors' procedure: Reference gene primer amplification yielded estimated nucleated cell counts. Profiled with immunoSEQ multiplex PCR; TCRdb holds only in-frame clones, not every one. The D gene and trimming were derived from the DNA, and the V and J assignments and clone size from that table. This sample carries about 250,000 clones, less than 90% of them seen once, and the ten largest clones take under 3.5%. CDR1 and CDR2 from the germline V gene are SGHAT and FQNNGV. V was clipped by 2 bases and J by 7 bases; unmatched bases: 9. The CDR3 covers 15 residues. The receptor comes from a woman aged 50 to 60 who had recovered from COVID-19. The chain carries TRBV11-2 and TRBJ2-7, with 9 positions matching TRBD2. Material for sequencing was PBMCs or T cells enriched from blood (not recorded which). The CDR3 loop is CASSLSVAGVGEQYF. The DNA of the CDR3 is TGTGCCAGCAGCTTAAGTGTAGCGGGAGTGGGTGAGCAGTACTTC.